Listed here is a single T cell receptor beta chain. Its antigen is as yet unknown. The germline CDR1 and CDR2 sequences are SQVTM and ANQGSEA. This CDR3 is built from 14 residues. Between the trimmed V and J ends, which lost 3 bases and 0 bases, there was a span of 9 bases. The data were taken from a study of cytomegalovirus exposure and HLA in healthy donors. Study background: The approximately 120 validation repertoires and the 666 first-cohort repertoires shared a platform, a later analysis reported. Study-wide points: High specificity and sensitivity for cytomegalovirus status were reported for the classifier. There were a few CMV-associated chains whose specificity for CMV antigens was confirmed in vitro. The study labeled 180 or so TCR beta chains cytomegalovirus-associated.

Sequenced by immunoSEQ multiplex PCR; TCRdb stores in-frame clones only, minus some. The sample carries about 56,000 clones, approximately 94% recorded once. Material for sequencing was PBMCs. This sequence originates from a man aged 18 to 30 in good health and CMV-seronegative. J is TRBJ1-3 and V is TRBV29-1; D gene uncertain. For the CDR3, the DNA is TGCAGCGTTGATGACGGAGACTCTGGAAACACCATATATTTT. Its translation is CSVDDGDSGNTIYF.